This T cell receptor beta chain was recovered during a study of OX40 agonist ivuxolimab in advanced cancers. For the study at large: Across the patients, intravenous ivuxolimab was delivered every 2 weeks at 0.01 to 10 mg/kg. The study, taken as a whole, reports: Clonal expansion in partial responders at 0.1-3.0 mg/kg ranked among the lowest. Among the nonresponders, some also had low normalized T-cell clonal expansion.

Only in-frame clones appear in the TCRdb table, and some are missing; sequencing was by immunoSEQ multiplex PCR. There are approximately 76,000 clones in the sample; more than 75% occur only once, and approximately 0.72% lies in the top ten. This CDR3 contains 14 residues. Trimming took 0 bases from V and 8 from J, leaving 13 bases between them. Germline lookup yields CDR1 GTSNPN and CDR2 SVGIG (reference sequence). A word on this clone: Its specificity is unknown.

The sequence came from an adult with an advanced solid tumor such as melanoma, head and neck, liver or kidney cancer. The chain links TRBV30 to TRBJ1-4, with D unresolved. Specimen: CD4+ or CD8+ T cells sorted from blood, collected in a trial of the OX40 agonist ivuxolimab. CDR3 in DNA: TGTGCCTGGAGTGTACGGGCGGCCGGGGAAAAACTGTTTTTT. Its protein product is CAWSVRAAGEKLFF.